This T cell receptor beta chain appears in the sequencing data of a study of cytomegalovirus exposure and HLA in healthy donors. The PCR employed 60 Vbeta primers together with 13 Jbeta primers. Assay used: immunoSEQ multiplex PCR; TCRdb lists only in-frame clones, some missing. This sample has over 70,000 clones, with 77% found just once. V dropped 2 bases and J dropped 6 bases, with 14 bases sitting between them. CDR3 length: 15 amino acids. Germline V gives CDR1 SGHAT, CDR2 FQNNGV. The chain uses TRBV11-2 and TRBJ2-1, with unresolved D. The receptor was derived from a man in his thirties or forties in good health and CMV-seronegative. The sample comprised PBMCs. CDR3 DNA: TGTGCCAGCAGCTTAATAGTTCGATCGCTCAATGAGCAGTTCTTC. It encodes CASSLIVRSLNEQFF.